This T cell receptor beta chain derives from a study of blood T cell repertoires in COVID-19 (TCRdb year 2020). Concerning the study at large: The collaborator samples originated in the United States, Italy and Spain and spanned the acute and convalescent phases of COVID-19. Sample metadata almost always included a de-identified subject ID, COVID-19 status, age in years and sex. The repertoires were made available in a free public database intended to serve as a resource for research on the immune response to SARS-CoV-2. Samples were obtained from the ongoing ImmuneRACE study (first 160 participants) and from about 1,300 subjects provided by 6 global collaborators. Subjects who had been exposed to COVID-19, were actively infected with it, or had recovered from it provided the deeply sampled blood TCRbeta repertoires that made up the dataset. The material from the prospective study consisted of cDNA or gDNA derived from T cells, B-cell-depleted T cells, or PBMCs. HLA class I and class II types, where available, came from metadata supplied by the sample provider rather than from assay-based typing. What the research found in general, with its limitations: The quantity of clinical and demographic metadata differed by source and by participant and was supplied without curation.

Each collaborating institution followed its own protocols to collect whole blood in K2EDTA tubes. For TCRbeta analysis, collaborator samples were shipped as frozen whole blood, as isolated PBMCs, or as DNA extracted from either sample type. The immunoSEQ Assay, a bias-controlled multiplex PCR, was used to amplify TCRbeta CDR3 regions from genomic DNA. The authors' analysis ran thus. Nucleated cell counts per sample were estimated from amplification of reference gene primers within the assay. Sequence reads were collapsed and filtered to measure the absolute abundance of every unique TCRbeta CDR3 rearrangement. Productive Simpson clonality was computed per sample as the square root of Simpson's diversity index over productive rearrangements. The immuneACCESS repertoire file appears here via TCRdb, limited to in-frame rearrangements. These files lack a portion of the clones; in checked studies, under half of the deficit traces to unresolved V genes, and the cause of the others is not known. That table supplies the V and J calls and clone size; D and trimming were determined from the DNA. For this sample there are just over 85,000 clones; about 88% appear just once. In total, the top ten clones hold more than 8% of the sample.

CDR3 length: 17 amino acids, cysteine to phenylalanine. The CDR3 DNA has 51 bases and is translated from base 1. CDR1 and CDR2 are read off the germline V gene as SGHVS and FQNEAQ. V gives up 5 bases and J gives up 0 bases, and the segment between their germline ends measures 17 bases. A note on this clone: Its antigen target is currently unknown. It has no much larger one-base neighbor in the sample; base qualities were not kept.

The specimen was peripheral blood. The source is a man aged 45-60 years with acute or convalescent COVID-19. Recombination linked TRBV7-8 to TRBJ2-1; the D segment cannot be called with confidence. The nucleotide sequence is TGTGCCAGCAGCGGGCCTCAGGTGCTAAGCTCCTACAATGAGCAGTTCTTC. This yields the protein CASSGPQVLSSYNEQFF.